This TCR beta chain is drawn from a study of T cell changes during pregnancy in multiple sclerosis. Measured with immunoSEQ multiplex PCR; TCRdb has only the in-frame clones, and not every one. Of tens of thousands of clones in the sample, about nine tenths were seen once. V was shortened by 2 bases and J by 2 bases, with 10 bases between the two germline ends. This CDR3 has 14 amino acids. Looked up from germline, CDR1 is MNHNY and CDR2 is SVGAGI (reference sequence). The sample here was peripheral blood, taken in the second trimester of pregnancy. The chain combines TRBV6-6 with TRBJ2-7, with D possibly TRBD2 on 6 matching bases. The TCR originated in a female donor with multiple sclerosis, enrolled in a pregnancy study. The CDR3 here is CASSYGLAPYEQYF. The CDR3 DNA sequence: TGTGCCAGCAGTTACGGCCTAGCGCCCTACGAGCAGTACTTC.